This TCR beta chain stems from a study of control samples from healthy donors and cancer patients. The CDR3 contains 14 residues. Per the germline V gene, CDR1 is LNHDA and CDR2 is SQIVND (reference sequence). The ends were cut back, 2 bases at V and 6 bases at J, with 11 bases in the middle. Profiled with immunoSEQ multiplex PCR; TCRdb holds only in-frame clones, not every one. The sample has under 200,000 clones; around 96% are singletons. Sequenced: blood. This sequence was found in a woman aged 40 to 55 in good health. The V call is TRBV19, the J call TRBJ2-1, with D perhaps TRBD2 (5 bases). This CDR3 is CASSIHLRANEQFF. The CDR3 DNA is TGTGCCAGTAGTATACATTTGCGGGCCAATGAGCAGTTCTTC.